Below are 18 T cell receptor beta chains sequenced from a single sample in a study of TIL therapy for anti-PD-1-resistant metastatic lung cancer. This was the immunoSEQ v3 assay. Sequencing used immunoSEQ multiplex PCR; TCRdb keeps in-frame clones, though not all of them. The sample has about 14,000 clones, approximately 71% seen once. The time point here: pre-treatment sample, taken before nivolumab and TIL therapy. Pleural nodules or supraclavicular lymph nodes made up most of the excised metastases sampled. Sequenced material: tumor tissue, taken at baseline. The source of these receptors is a woman aged 30 to 85 with non-small cell lung cancer.

The genes are TRBV6-5 and TRBJ1-5; D perhaps matches TRBD1 (5 bases). The germline V gene encodes CDR1 MNHEY and CDR2 SVGAGI. Deletions cut 5 bases from V and 2 bases from J, with 13 bases between. There are 15 residues in the CDR3. The CDR3 is CASSTSTAGNQPQHF. The DNA for the CDR3 is TGTGCCAGCAGTACCTCGACAGCTGGCAATCAGCCCCAGCATTTT.

The gene calls are TRBV19 and TRBJ1-1; the D is unclear. This CDR3 has 14 amino acids. Germline CDR1 and CDR2: LNHDA and SQIVND (reference sequence). V shed 1 base and J shed 2 bases, with 8 bases lying between them. For the CDR3, the DNA is TGTGCCAGTAGTATAGGCCAGTCAAACACTGAAGCTTTCTTT. Translation: CASSIGQSNTEAFF.

The rearrangement uses TRBV5-1 and TRBJ2-1; D is ambiguous. V was cut by 4 bases and J by 1 base, with 9 bases left in between. CDR1 and CDR2 (germline): SGHRS, YFSETQ. This CDR3 is built from 14 residues. Here the CDR3 DNA reads TGCGCCAGCAGCCTGAGAGGTTCCTACAATGAGCAGTTCTTC. This sequence encodes CASSLRGSYNEQFF. The variable domain in full, with the rest retrieved from reference TRBV5-1 and TRBJ2-1, is KAGVTQTPRYLIKTRGQQVTLSCSPISGHRSVSWYQQTPGQGLQFLFEYFSETQRNKGNFPGRFSGRQFSNSRSEMNVSTLELGDSALYLCASSLRGSYNEQFFGPGTRLTVL.

V is TRBV2 and J is TRBJ2-6, with D uncertain. Germline V gene lookup returns CDR1 SNHLY and CDR2 FYNNEI. V was trimmed by 7 bases and J by 0 bases, leaving 10 bases between them. There are 15 residues in the CDR3. CDR3 sequence (DNA): TGTGCCAGCACCCAAGACCGCTCTGGGGCCAACGTCCTGACTTTC. This encodes CASTQDRSGANVLTF.

This clone has a handful of counts. This chain connects TRBV28 to TRBJ2-7; TRBD2 agrees at 9 bases. V gave up 6 bases and J gave up 7 bases; unmatched junction bases: 13. From germline, CDR1 is MDHEN and CDR2 SYDVKM. The CDR3 totals 15 residues. CDR3 sequence reads: CASSLVGLAGREQYF. DNA of the CDR3: TGTGCCAGCAGCCTAGTAGGGCTAGCGGGGAGAGAGCAGTACTTC.

J is TRBJ1-4 and V is TRBV27, with TRBD1 matching 8 bases. The trim removed 4 bases at V and 4 bases at J, leaving 8 bases unmatched. Germline loops: CDR1 MNHEY, CDR2 SMNVEV (reference sequence). CDR3 length equals 16 residues. The chain's CDR3 is CASSSRRGPINEKLFF. Here the CDR3 DNA reads TGTGCCAGCAGTTCCCGCAGGGGGCCGATTAATGAAAAACTGTTTTTT.

V gene TRBV27 combines with J gene TRBJ2-7; D unresolved. Trimming shortened V by 5 bases and J by 2 bases, and 16 bases separated the two germline ends. The CDR3 runs 15 residues. Germline-derived CDR1 and CDR2 are MNHEY and SMNVEV (reference sequence). CDR3 nucleotide sequence: TGTGCCAGCAGTCGGATCGGGCCGGCGACCTACGAGCAGTACTTC. Its protein is CASSRIGPATYEQYF.

This clone has just a few counts. In DNA, the CDR3 is TGTGCCAGCAGGGGGCCGGGAACAGGGAGGTATGGCTACACCTTC. Protein product: CASRGPGTGRYGYTF. The chain employs TRBV7-2 and TRBJ1-2, with a tentative D call TRBD1 (6 bases). Germline V lookup: CDR1 SGHTA, CDR2 FQGNSA. The CDR3 covers 15 residues. The germline V and J ends were trimmed by 6 bases and 5 bases, with 19 bases remaining between them.

The genes are TRBV11-2 and TRBJ2-3, with 7 bases identical to TRBD2. Germline lookup yields CDR1 SGHAT and CDR2 FQNNGV. The J segment lost 1 base and the V segment lost 2 bases, leaving 3 bases of the junction unmatched. This CDR3 contains 15 residues. The CDR3 loop reads CASSLWLAGTDTQYF. CDR3 in DNA: TGTGCCAGCAGCTTATGGCTAGCGGGCACAGATACGCAGTATTTT.

The gene calls are TRBV13 and TRBJ2-3; 7 bases match TRBD2. Germline CDR1 and CDR2: PRHDT and FYEKMQ (reference sequence). Unmatched junction bases numbered 10, after V lost 5 bases and J lost 2 bases. CDR3 length: 16 amino acids. The CDR3 region has the DNA TGTGCCAGCAGCCAGCGTTGGGGGGGACTCACAGATACGCAGTATTTT. This codes for CASSQRWGGLTDTQYF.

The chain uses TRBV5-1 and TRBJ2-2; D possibly corresponds to TRBD2 (6 bases). Between the trimmed V and J ends, which lost 4 bases and 7 bases, there was a span of 17 bases. Germline V gene sequence: CDR1 SGHRS, CDR2 YFSETQ. This CDR3 spans 15 amino acids. The CDR3 bases are TGCGCCAGCAGCGACCAGGGAGGTAACGACGGGGAGCTGTTTTTT. Amino acid sequence: CASSDQGGNDGELFF.

This clone counts as medium-sized (0.01 to 0.1%). This rearrangement joins TRBV11-2 to TRBJ1-5; D ambiguous. CDR1 is SGHAT, CDR2 FQNNGV, per germline. The V gene lost 1 base and the J gene lost 2 bases, with 9 bases spanning the gap. The CDR3 loop spans 15 amino acids. CDR3 residues: CASSLGDMGNQPQHF. CDR3 DNA: TGTGCCAGCAGCTTAGGGGATATGGGCAATCAGCCCCAGCATTTT.

This chain links TRBV5-8 with TRBJ2-5, with D unresolved. Looked up from germline, CDR1 is SGHTS and CDR2 is YDEGEE. V was trimmed by 0 bases and J by 5 bases, leaving 11 bases between them. This CDR3 has 14 residues. CDR3: CASSLGPGTETQYF. The CDR3 DNA follows: TGTGCCAGCAGCTTGGGACCAGGAACGGAGACCCAGTACTTC. The whole variable domain, filled in from reference TRBV5-8 and TRBJ2-5, reads EAGVTQSPTHLIKTRGQQATLRCSPISGHTSVYWYQQALGLGLQFLLWYDEGEERNRGNFPPRFSGRQFPNYSSELNVNALELEDSALYLCASSLGPGTETQYFGPGTRLLVL.

The chain is built from TRBV7-2 and TRBJ1-5; 7 bases match TRBD1. CDR3 length equals 13 residues. V lost 4 bases, J lost 7 bases, and 4 bases stayed unmatched. CDR1 SGHTA and CDR2 FQGNSA come from the germline V gene. In DNA, the CDR3 is TGTGCCAGCAGCTCCTGGACAGGCCAGCCCCAGCATTTT. It translates to CASSSWTGQPQHF. The full variable domain, completed using reference TRBV7-2 and TRBJ1-5, is GAGVSQSPSNKVTEKGKDVELRCDPISGHTALYWYRQSLGQGLEFLIYFQGNSAPDKSGLPSDRFSAERTGGSVSTLTIQRTQQEDSAVYLCASSSWTGQPQHFGDGTRLSIL.

This clone has more than one count but fewer than ten. The J gene is TRBJ2-7, the V gene TRBV7-9; the D gene is possibly TRBD2 (6 bases). The CDR3 sequence is 15 residues long. V gave up 5 bases and J gave up 0 bases, with 14 bases separating them. Germline CDR1 reads SEHNR; CDR2 reads FQNEAQ (reference sequence). The CDR3 protein is CASSEMAGISYEQYF. The CDR3 DNA is TGTGCCAGCAGCGAAATGGCGGGAATCTCCTACGAGCAGTACTTC.

The chain combines TRBV7-2 with TRBJ1-3, with D unclear. CDR1 SGHTA and CDR2 FQGNSA come from the germline V gene. Trimming removed 2 bases from V and 5 bases from J, with 22 bases in between. CDR3 length: 18 residues. The chain's CDR3 is CASSLPKTGGIFRNTIYF. DNA for the CDR3: TGTGCCAGCAGCTTACCTAAGACGGGAGGGATATTTCGAAACACCATATATTTT.

A single count supports this clone. The rearrangement joins TRBV9 to TRBJ2-2, with TRBD2 identical over 7 bases. This CDR3 is 16 amino acids long. V shed 0 bases and J 0 bases; nucleotides not matched to a gene: 2. CDR1 is SGDLS, CDR2 YYNGEE, per germline. The CDR3 bases are TGTGCCAGCAGCGTAGGTAGCGGGCCGAACACCGGGGAGCTGTTTTTT. It translates to CASSVGSGPNTGELFF.

The chain has TRBV14 and TRBJ2-5; 9 bases map to TRBD2. The V gene end was trimmed by 1 base and the J gene end by 0 bases; junction bases not matched to a gene: 3. CDR3 size: 16 residues. The germline gives CDR1 SGHDN, CDR2 FVKESK. The CDR3 region is CASSQGLAGYQETQYF. The CDR3 DNA is TGTGCCAGCAGCCAAGGGCTAGCGGGGTACCAAGAGACCCAGTACTTC.